These 5 T cell receptor beta chains were sequenced from one sample in a study of T cell changes during pregnancy in multiple sclerosis. Sequenced by immunoSEQ multiplex PCR; TCRdb stores in-frame clones only, minus some. The sample lists roughly 60,000 clones; about nine tenths were seen once. The sample consisted of peripheral blood, taken in the second trimester of pregnancy. Receptor source: a female donor in good health, enrolled as a control in a pregnancy study.

In its sample, this clone was seen once. This chain joins TRBV7-8 and TRBJ1-2, with D perhaps matching TRBD1 (6 bases). V was shortened by 5 bases and J by 4 bases, with 14 bases between the two germline ends. The germline gives CDR1 SGHVS, CDR2 FQNEAQ. The CDR3 spans 14 residues. The CDR3 here is CASSPRGGGYGYTF. The DNA of the CDR3 is TGTGCCAGCAGCCCTCGAGGGGGGGGCTATGGCTACACCTTC.

This clone was observed a few times. The chain employs TRBV6-5 and TRBJ1-2; a weak D match, TRBD1 (5 bases). Trimming removed 5 bases at V and 6 bases at J, with 7 bases between. The CDR3 has 11 residues. In germline, CDR1 is MNHEY, CDR2 SVGAGI. This CDR3 reads CASSPGHGYTF. As DNA, the CDR3 is TGTGCCAGCAGTCCAGGGCATGGCTACACCTTC.

The V call is TRBV6-6, the J call TRBJ1-1, with 8 bases that match TRBD1. The CDR3 length is 16 residues. Germline lookup yields CDR1 MNHNY and CDR2 SVGAGI (reference sequence). The J segment lost 1 base and the V segment lost 2 bases, leaving 6 bases of the junction unmatched. CDR3 in amino acids: CASSYPQGGANTEAFF. In DNA, the CDR3 is TGTGCCAGCAGTTACCCACAGGGGGGAGCGAACACTGAAGCTTTCTTT.

This chain joins TRBV15 and TRBJ2-7; D is uncertain. Germline V lookup: CDR1 LNHNV, CDR2 YYDKDF (reference sequence). The V end lost 5 bases, the J end lost 2 bases, and 13 bases lay between the germline ends. This CDR3 region has 14 residues. CDR3 in amino acids: CATSGPPFPYEQYF. CDR3 bases: TGTGCCACCAGCGGCCCCCCGTTCCCCTACGAGCAGTACTTC.

The CDR3 reads CASSLGRAPSDQPQHF. In DNA form, the CDR3 reads TGTGCCAGCAGCTTAGGCAGGGCCCCATCGGATCAGCCCCAGCATTTT. The rearrangement joins TRBV13 to TRBJ1-5, with D possibly matching TRBD1 (5 bases). V lost 0 bases, J lost 5 bases, and 14 bases lay in between. The CDR3 is made up of 16 amino acids. The V gene's germline CDR1 is PRHDT and CDR2 FYEKMQ (reference sequence).